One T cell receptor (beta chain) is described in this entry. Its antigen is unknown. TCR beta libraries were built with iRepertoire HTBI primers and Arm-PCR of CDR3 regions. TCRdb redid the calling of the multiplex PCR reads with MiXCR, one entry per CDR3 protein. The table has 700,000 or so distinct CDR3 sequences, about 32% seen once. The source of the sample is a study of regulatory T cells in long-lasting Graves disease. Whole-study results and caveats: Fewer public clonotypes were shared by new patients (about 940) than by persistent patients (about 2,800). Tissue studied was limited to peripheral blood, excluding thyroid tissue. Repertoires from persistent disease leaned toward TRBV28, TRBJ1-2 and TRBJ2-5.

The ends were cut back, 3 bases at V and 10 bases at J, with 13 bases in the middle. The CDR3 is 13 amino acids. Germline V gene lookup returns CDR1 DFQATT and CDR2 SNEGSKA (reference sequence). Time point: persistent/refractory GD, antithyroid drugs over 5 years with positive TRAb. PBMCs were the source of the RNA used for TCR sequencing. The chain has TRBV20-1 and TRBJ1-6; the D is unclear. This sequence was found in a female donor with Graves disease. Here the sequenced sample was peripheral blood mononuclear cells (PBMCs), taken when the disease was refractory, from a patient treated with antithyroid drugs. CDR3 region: CSAREQTESPLHF. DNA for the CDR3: TGCAGTGCTAGGGAGCAGACGGAGTCACCCCTCCACTTT.